A single sample is the source of the 12 T cell receptor beta chains below, sequenced in a study of CD8+ T cells in alopecia areata. Treatment described: oral pan-JAK inhibitor, 5-10 mg twice daily. In each case, RNA was isolated and then reverse transcribed into cDNA as the sequencing template. Assay: immunoSEQ multiplex PCR; the TCRdb copy retains only in-frame clones and omits some. In the table there are roughly 280,000 clones, about 60% of which are singletons. Source: CD4+ T cells sorted from blood, taken between weeks 51 and 54, from a patient treated with tofacitinib. The receptors were sampled from a human donor with alopecia areata.

The CDR3 sequence: CASSLRVDEQFF. CDR3 sequence (DNA): TGTGCCAGCAGCTTACGGGTGGATGAGCAGTTCTTC. The chain has TRBV7-9 and TRBJ2-1; D gene unclear. This CDR3 is 12 amino acids long. Germline V lookup: CDR1 SEHNR, CDR2 FQNEAQ (reference sequence). V was pared by 2 bases and J by 8 bases, with 7 bases between.

About this clone: Germline is not matched at one junction end, which may reflect a read error. The CDR3 DNA is TGTGCTAGCAGCCGAGGACAGAAATATGTGGAGACCCAGTACTTC. Amino acid sequence: CASSRGQKYVETQYF. The chain recombines TRBV7-7 with TRBJ2-5; tentative D call: TRBD1 (6 bases). The germline gives CDR1 SSHAT, CDR2 FNYEAQ (reference sequence). The CDR3 totals 15 residues.

CDR3 loop: CASSQTGDETQYF. For the CDR3, the DNA is TGTGCCAGCAGCCAGACAGGGGACGAGACCCAGTACTTC. The rearrangement uses TRBV13 and TRBJ2-5; 8 positions match TRBD1. The germline V gene encodes CDR1 PRHDT and CDR2 FYEKMQ (reference sequence). V was pared by 5 bases and J by 5 bases, with 4 bases of the junction left unmatched. The CDR3 length is 13 residues.

The rearrangement joins TRBV9 to TRBJ2-7; possible D gene TRBD2, 5 bases. This CDR3 is built from 14 residues. Deletions cut 1 base from V and 5 bases from J, with 13 bases between. From germline, CDR1 is SGDLS and CDR2 YYNGEE. DNA for the CDR3: TGTGCCAGCAGCGTAAGCGGCAGTTCCCACGAGCAGTACTTC. Amino acid sequence: CASSVSGSSHEQYF.

The rearrangement links TRBV5-1 to TRBJ1-2; a weak D match, TRBD1 (5 bases). Germline assignment: CDR1 SGHRS and CDR2 YFSETQ. V lost 2 bases and J lost 6, with 11 bases in between. The CDR3 extends over 13 amino acids. The DNA for the CDR3 is TGCGCCAGCAGCTTAACAGGAGATAATGGCTACACCTTC. This codes for CASSLTGDNGYTF.

V is TRBV6-5 and J is TRBJ2-3, with 8 bases lining up with TRBD1. This CDR3 contains 14 residues. V lost 6 bases, J lost 6 bases, and 8 bases stayed unmatched. Germline V gene lookup returns CDR1 MNHEY and CDR2 SVGAGI. The CDR3 reads CASSRGTGVDTQYF. The DNA of the CDR3 is TGTGCCAGCAGCCGGGGGACAGGTGTGGATACGCAGTATTTT.

Comments on this clone: Other nucleotide sequences in the sample specify the same CDR3. J is TRBJ1-1 and V is TRBV29-1; D is possibly TRBD1 (5 bases). V lost 6 bases and J 1 base, leaving 9 bases between the germline ends. The CDR3 consists of 12 residues. CDR1 and CDR2 from the germline V gene are SQVTM and ANQGSEA. The CDR3 DNA reads as TGCAGCGTAAATAGGGGGAACACTGAAGCTTTCTTT. As protein: CSVNRGNTEAFF. The full variable domain, in which reference TRBV29-1 and TRBJ1-1 provide the parts outside the CDR3, is SAVISQKPSRDICQRGTSLTIQCQVDSQVTMMFWYRQQPGQSLTLIATANQGSEATYESGFVIDKFPISRPNLTFSTLTVSNMSPEDSSIYLCSVNRGNTEAFFGQGTRLTVV.

The chain employs TRBV29-1 and TRBJ2-1, with 10 bases that match TRBD1. CDR1 and CDR2 (germline): SQVTM, ANQGSEA. Trimming cost V 4 bases and J 6 bases; bases outside gene matches: 6. The CDR3 is 14 residues long. This chain's CDR3 is CSVGDRGWGNEQFF. CDR3 DNA sequence: TGCAGCGTTGGGGACAGGGGATGGGGCAATGAGCAGTTCTTC.

The rearrangement joins TRBV29-1 to TRBJ2-5, with 8 bases lining up with TRBD1. With 4 bases clipped from V and 4 bases from J, the junction kept 2 bases outside the gene matches. Germline lookup yields CDR1 SQVTM and CDR2 ANQGSEA. The CDR3 runs 12 residues. The CDR3 region is CSVARGRETQYF. The CDR3, as DNA: TGCAGCGTTGCCAGGGGGCGAGAGACCCAGTACTTC.

The gene calls are TRBV29-1 and TRBJ2-3, with 8 bases that match TRBD1. J gave up 2 bases and V 4 bases, and 8 bases lay outside the gene matches. Germline V gives CDR1 SQVTM, CDR2 ANQGSEA. The CDR3 covers 15 residues. The DNA of the CDR3 is TGCAGCGTTGCTCAGGGGGCGGGTCTCACAGATACGCAGTATTTT. This codes for CSVAQGAGLTDTQYF.

The chain employs TRBV30 and TRBJ1-6; D is ambiguous. Germline CDR1 reads GTSNPN; CDR2 reads SVGIG (reference sequence). The CDR3 loop spans 15 amino acids. Trimming removed 4 bases from V and 7 bases from J, with 17 bases in between. CDR3 DNA: TGTGCCTGGACCCCCGACGGCAGGTTGAATTCACCCCTCCACTTT. Translation: CAWTPDGRLNSPLHF.

The chain carries TRBV30 and TRBJ2-5; 7 nucleotides align to TRBD2. CDR1 is GTSNPN and CDR2 is SVGIG in the germline V gene (reference sequence). Trimming cost V 2 bases and J 5 bases; bases outside gene matches: 8. The CDR3 covers 14 residues. The CDR3 protein is CAWSSGEMRETQYF. The CDR3 DNA reads TGTGCCTGGAGTAGCGGGGAGATGCGTGAGACCCAGTACTTC.